The clone carrying this TCR beta chain was counted ten times or more. These data originate in a study of T cells after yellow fever vaccination. V was shortened by 8 bases and J by 3 bases, with 17 bases between the two germline ends. CDR3 size: 14 residues. TCRdb recomputed calls from the 5' RACE reads with MiXCR, one row per CDR3 protein. The sample has 400,000 or so distinct CDR3 sequences; 6% to 8% are singletons. The sample here was PBMCs, taken 5 days after the yellow fever booster vaccination. The origin of this receptor is a man younger than 40 who received the YFV17D yellow fever vaccine. The chain employs TRBV12-3 or TRBV12-4 and TRBJ2-7; the D is unclear. The CDR3 sequence is CASRDDGRGYEQYF. CDR3 bases: TGTGCCAGCCGAGATGACGGACGTGGCTACGAGCAGTACTTC.